Listed below are T cell receptor beta chains from one sample, sequenced in a study of control samples from healthy donors and cancer patients. Profiled with immunoSEQ multiplex PCR; TCRdb holds only in-frame clones, not every one. The sample consists of 150,000 to 200,000 clones, about 93% of them appearing once. What was sequenced was blood. The source of these receptors is a woman in her twenties or thirties in good health. The CDR3 runs from the conserved cysteine through the conserved F or W. D genes are given only for firm matches. Expanded clones get a size class; other rows say once, few or many, or leave the size out.

abundance	v_gene	j_gene	d_gene	CDR3nt	CDR3aa
-	TRBV4-2	TRBJ2-1	-	TGTGCCAGCAGCCAAGGGCTCCTCTACAATGAGCAGTTCTTC	CASSQGLLYNEQFF
-	TRBV10-3	TRBJ2-3	TRBD1	TGTGCCATCAGACCGGACAGGGGCGGTATAGCGGGTGAGGTAGATACGCAGTATTTT	CAIRPDRGGIAGEVDTQYF
once	TRBV15	TRBJ2-5	-	TGTGCCACCAGCCCATCACCTGACTTGAAAGAGACCCAGTACTTC	CATSPSPDLKETQYF
-	TRBV24-1	TRBJ1-1	-	TGTGCCACCAGTGATTCTGACGGGCTGAACACTGAAGCTTTCTTT	CATSDSDGLNTEAFF
-	TRBV19	TRBJ2-5	-	TGTGCCAGTAGTATAGGCCCTCGGGGAGTGGGAGAGACCCAGTACTTC	CASSIGPRGVGETQYF
-	TRBV5-4	TRBJ2-3	TRBD2	TGTGCCAGCAGCTTGTCTAGCGGGAGCTCGGCAGATACGCAGTATTTT	CASSLSSGSSADTQYF
-	TRBV24-1	TRBJ2-1	-	TGTGCCACCAGTGTGGGGCCCGCCAGGGGACGGGAGCAGTTCTTC	CATSVGPARGREQFF
-	TRBV6-2/TRBV6-3	TRBJ1-1	-	TGTGCCAGCAGTTACCGCAGGGAGAGTGAAGCTTTCTTT	CASSYRRESEAFF
-	TRBV30	TRBJ2-1	-	TGTGCCTGGAGTAGTGGTGAGCAGTTCTTC	CAWSSGEQFF
-	TRBV6-5	TRBJ2-5	TRBD2	TGTGCCAGCAGACGACTAGCGGGTATCCAAGAGACCCAGTACTTC	CASRRLAGIQETQYF
-	TRBV11-2	TRBJ2-1	-	TGTGCCAGCAGCCCTCTTTTTGAGAGTGGGAATAATGAGCAGTTCTTC	CASSPLFESGNNEQFF
-	TRBV28	TRBJ2-2	TRBD2	TGTGCCAGCAGTTTATGGGGACTAGCGAGTGGCTCCGGGGAGCTGTTTTTT	CASSLWGLASGSGELFF
once	TRBV6-1	TRBJ1-2	-	TGTGCCAGCAGTGAAAATGCCGTTTATGGCTACACCTTC	CASSENAVYGYTF
-	TRBV4-3	TRBJ1-6	-	TGCGCCAGCAGCCAAGACCGGGGCACACCCCTCCACTTT	CASSQDRGTPLHF
-	TRBV2	TRBJ2-3	-	TGTGCCAGCAGTGGAGGGGGGAGAACAGATACGCAGTATTTT	CASSGGGRTDTQYF
-	TRBV19	TRBJ1-2	TRBD1	TGTGCCAGTAGTACCTTACCGGGACAGGGAGGGGGCGACTATGGCTACACCTTC	CASSTLPGQGGGDYGYTF
-	TRBV6-1	TRBJ1-6	-	TGTGCCAGCAGTGAAGCGCTGGCAGTCACGGCCACCCTCCACTTT	CASSEALAVTATLHF
-	TRBV5-1	TRBJ1-2	-	TGCGCCAGCAGCTTGGAATATCGAGGGTTAGCTGATGGCTACACCTTC	CASSLEYRGLADGYTF
-	TRBV15	TRBJ2-3	TRBD2	TGTGCCACCAGCGTTAGCGGGACCACAGATACGCAGTATTTT	CATSVSGTTDTQYF
-	TRBV28	TRBJ2-3	-	TGTGCCAGCAGTTTTTTGGGGGATACGCAGTATTTT	CASSFLGDTQYF
few	TRBV4-3	TRBJ2-2	-	TGCGCCAGCAGCCAAGAGGCGTTTTCATCCGGGGAGCTGTTTTTT	CASSQEAFSSGELFF
-	TRBV20-1	TRBJ1-1	-	TGCAGTGCCGGAGACCCAGGTGAAGCTTTCTTT	CSAGDPGEAFF
-	TRBV5-1	TRBJ2-5	-	TGCGCCAGCAGCCCACTGACGGGGGTGGGTGAGACCCAGTACTTC	CASSPLTGVGETQYF
-	TRBV19	TRBJ1-2	-	TGTGCCAGTAGTCTTATTAAGGATTACTATGGCTACACCTTC	CASSLIKDYYGYTF
-	TRBV9	TRBJ2-3	-	TGTGCCAGCAGCGTAGGTCCCACAGATACGCAGTATTTT	CASSVGPTDTQYF
-	TRBV12-3/TRBV12-4	TRBJ2-3	-	TGTGCCAGCAGTGCAGCCACAGATACGCAGTATTTT	CASSAATDTQYF
-	TRBV2	TRBJ2-7	-	TGTGCCAGCAGTGAACTCGAGACAATCTCCTACGAGCAGTACTTC	CASSELETISYEQYF
-	TRBV5-6	TRBJ2-7	TRBD1	TGTGCCAGCAGCTCGGACAGGAGCTCCTACGAGCAGTACTTC	CASSSDRSSYEQYF
-	TRBV6-5	TRBJ1-6	-	TGTGCCAGCAGTTACGACAGAGGAGATAATTCACCCCTCCACTTT	CASSYDRGDNSPLHF
few	TRBV5-4	TRBJ2-2	TRBD2	TGTGCCAGCAGCCCTCTAGCGGGCACCGGGGAGCTGTTTTTT	CASSPLAGTGELFF
-	TRBV10-3	TRBJ2-7	-	TGTGCCATCAGTGACCCAGTCCGGGAGTGGGAGCAGTACTTC	CAISDPVREWEQYF
-	TRBV15	TRBJ2-5	-	TGTGCCACCAGCAGAGACCAAGGGACACTTAAGACCCAGTACTTC	CATSRDQGTLKTQYF
-	TRBV7-3	TRBJ1-2	TRBD1	TGTGCCAGCAGCCCGGAGACAGGGGAGAGTGGCTACACCTTC	CASSPETGESGYTF
-	TRBV4-2	TRBJ2-3	TRBD2	TGTGCCAGCAGCCAAGAACTAGCGGGGGGATACCCCACAGATACGCAGTATTTT	CASSQELAGGYPTDTQYF
-	TRBV28	TRBJ2-2	-	TGTGCCAGCAGCCTCCGGGTCGGGGAGCTGTTTTTT	CASSLRVGELFF
-	TRBV12-3/TRBV12-4	TRBJ1-4	TRBD1	TGTGCCAGCAGAGAGACAGGGGATGAAAAACTGTTTTTT	CASRETGDEKLFF
-	TRBV28	TRBJ2-3	TRBD1	TGTGCCAGCAGTTCCGACAGGGGCACAGATACGCAGTATTTT	CASSSDRGTDTQYF
-	TRBV19	TRBJ2-7	-	TGTGCCAGTAGTAGCGGGCTAGCGCCTCCCTACGAGCAGTACTTC	CASSSGLAPPYEQYF
-	TRBV15	TRBJ2-4	-	TGTGCCACCAGCACAAACAGGGAAGGGGGAAACATTCAGTACTTC	CATSTNREGGNIQYF
-	TRBV5-4	TRBJ2-3	TRBD2	TGTGCCAGCGCAGTGGGCGGGAGTGCAGATACGCAGTATTTT	CASAVGGSADTQYF
-	TRBV15	TRBJ2-5	-	TGTGCCACCAGCAGAGCGGGAGTAGTTGGAGAGACCCAGTACTTC	CATSRAGVVGETQYF
-	TRBV7-9	TRBJ2-3	-	TGTGCCAGCAGCTCCGAAGGACAGACGCAGTATTTT	CASSSEGQTQYF
-	TRBV19	TRBJ2-3	TRBD2	TGTGCCAGTAGTTCCCGACTAGCCGGACGGGATACGCAGTATTTT	CASSSRLAGRDTQYF
-	TRBV29-1	TRBJ2-3	-	TGCAGCGTTGACTCCGGCCTTGGCACAGATACGCAGTATTTT	CSVDSGLGTDTQYF
-	TRBV5-1	TRBJ1-2	-	TGCGCCAGCAGCTTGGACAGGGAATATGGCTACACCTTC	CASSLDREYGYTF
once	TRBV7-8	TRBJ2-7	TRBD2	TGTGCCAGCAGCCCCATAATGGCGTCCCTGGGAAGCGGGAGATACGAGCAGTACTTC	CASSPIMASLGSGRYEQYF
-	TRBV3-1/TRBV3-2	TRBJ2-1	-	TGTGCCAGCAGCCAAGTTACGGTGGTATATGAGCAGTTCTTC	CASSQVTVVYEQFF
-	TRBV28	TRBJ1-5	-	TGTGCCAGCAGTTTGCGGACATCTTTTGGTCAGCCCCAGCATTTT	CASSLRTSFGQPQHF